This paragraph reports one TCR beta chain. The data originate from a study of blood T cells in healthy people across ages. A second 7 to 11 cycle PCR used barcoded and J-beta primers. Each cDNA molecule carried a tag from a template-switch adaptor that contained 12 random nucleotides. TCRdb recomputed calls from the 5' RACE reads with MiXCR, one row per CDR3 protein. The sample consists of 1.8 million or so distinct CDR3 sequences, about two fifths of them appearing once. Deletions cut 4 bases from V and 4 bases from J, with 17 bases between. This CDR3 is built from 16 residues. Per the germline V gene, CDR1 is MNHEY and CDR2 is SMNVEV (reference sequence).

This receptor was identified in a human donor in good health. This chain uses TRBV27 with TRBJ2-1; D is perhaps TRBD1 or TRBD2 (5 bases each). Sequenced material: blood. CDR3 protein: CASSSRAVGRYNEQFF. The CDR3 DNA reads as TGTGCCAGCAGTTCCCGAGCGGTGGGGCGATACAATGAGCAGTTCTTC.